This TCR beta chain was observed in a study of post-analysis software for immune sequencing data (dated by TCRdb to about 2015). Looking at the study overall: Relapsing-remitting, secondary progressive and progressive-relapsing multiple sclerosis were recorded as disease courses, and subtype annotation was lacking for some patients. The patient repertoires were compared against some twelve previously published healthy control repertoires obtained from donors aged about 6 to 27 years. A subset of samples was prepared in parallel using single-end sample barcoding, then pooled and co-amplified after Illumina adapter ligation.

The research as a whole found: Direct clustering with F measure revealed strong co-clustering of samples prepared in the same batch, which led to a batch-effect correction. Compared with controls, multiple sclerosis patients had significantly lower normalized Chao1 diversity, a finding suggesting substantial peripheral T-cell clonal expansion. The multiple sclerosis patient group was slightly younger than the control group. A handful of TRBV segments, including TRBV5-6, TRBV5-1 and TRBV20-1, were significantly more frequent in patients than controls.

As concerns this clonotype: Its specific antigen is unknown. Base qualities are not provided; no much larger clone lies one nucleotide away.

Library generation was performed with PCR. The instrument was an Illumina HiSeq 2500. To reduce PCR and sequencing biases, unique molecular identifiers were built into the TCR beta cDNA libraries. Some 500,000 cDNA molecules were obtained for every 1 to 10 million input T cells, so each molecule roughly corresponded to one T cell. The same protocol used for the earlier healthy control dataset was applied to prepare and sequence the patient libraries. Within a given batch, samples were prepared together, multiplexed and sequenced on the same HiSeq lane. Regarding the original processing steps: Raw barcoded reads were processed with MIGEC, discarding single-read molecular identifier groups before consensus assembly and CDR3 extraction. VDJtools was used for post-analysis of the clonotype tables, and diversity was normalized by down-sampling every dataset to the size of the smallest sample. To correct batch-related cross-sample contamination, repertoire overlap clustering matched CDR3 amino acid sequences but not nucleotide sequences. TCRdb reworked the public reads: Q25 trimming with fastp, MiXCR clone assembly, productive beta chains retained. Records with the same CDR3 protein are collapsed into one entry carrying the most frequent genes and DNA. The V and J calls were not made by the authors but by TCRdb's processing. The sample records roughly 650,000 distinct CDR3 sequences, 59% of which are singletons. Roughly 12% of the sample comes from the top ten.

For CDR1 and CDR2, the germline V gene lists MGHDK and SYGVNS. Germline trimming amounts to 4 bases on V and 2 bases on J, with 5 as the count of junction bases outside the gene matches. Inclusive of the bounding cysteine and phenylalanine, the CDR3 is 15 residues long. Just CDR3 DNA is preserved here, 45 bases in frame from base 1. To demonstrate the VDJtools post-analysis software, the study profiled TCR beta repertoires from the peripheral blood of about 13 young patients with multiple sclerosis. Multiple sclerosis patients were children and adolescents aged roughly 6 to 15 years. The sequence links TRBV25-1 to TRBJ2-3; 8 of the junction bases match TRBD1. The sequenced sample consisted of blood. The clonotype originates from a girl aged 2-10 years with multiple sclerosis. The DNA sequence reads TGTGCCAGCAGTGGACAGGGGTCCCTCACAGATACGCAGTATTTT. It encodes CASSGQGSLTDTQYF.